This TCR beta chain was found in a study of blood T cells in healthy people across ages. The germline V and J ends were trimmed by 3 bases and 7 bases, with 6 bases remaining between them. The length of the CDR3 is 11 residues. Primers used in a second PCR of about 7 to 12 cycles were a sample-barcoded 5' primer and a J-beta primer mix. TCRdb reprocessed the 5' RACE reads with MiXCR, giving one entry per CDR3 protein. The table has over 1,300,000 distinct CDR3 sequences, approximately 59% seen once. This clonotype was counted between two and nine times. V is TRBV12-3 or TRBV12-4 and J is TRBJ1-2, with no clear D. Source material: blood. The receptor's source is a man aged 18-30 years in good health. CDR3 sequence (DNA): TGTGCCAGCAGTTTTGGGTGTGGCTACACCTTC. It is translated as CASSFGCGYTF.